The rows below give T cell receptor beta chains drawn from one sample of a study of response to subunit inactivated influenza vaccine. TCRdb used MiXCR to reprocess the RT-PCR reads, holding one entry per CDR3 protein. The sample carries fewer than 350,000 distinct CDR3 sequences, less than 25% recorded once. The sequencing used PBMCs from blood, collected less than 22 months after vaccination. These receptors came from a man aged 50 to 75 who received an inactivated influenza vaccine. Each CDR3 is given with its conserved first and last residue. A D gene is named only where the DNA matches it firmly. Expanded clones get a size class; other rows say once, few or many, or leave the size out.

j_call: TRBJ1-5
v_call: TRBV20-1
d_call: TRBD1
clone_size: few
cdr3_nt: TGCAGTGCCCGAGGACAGGGCAGGAGGCAGCCCCAGCATTTT
cdr3_aa: CSARGQGRRQPQHF

j_call: TRBJ2-1
v_call: TRBV5-1
d_call: TRBD1
clone_size: .
cdr3_nt: TGCGCCAGCAGTCAGGACAGGTTAGGCGGGAATGAGCAGTTCTTC
cdr3_aa: CASSQDRLGGNEQFF

j_call: TRBJ1-3
v_call: TRBV7-9
d_call: .
clone_size: few
cdr3_nt: TGTGCCAGCAACCCGCCCTCTGGAAACACCATATATTTT
cdr3_aa: CASNPPSGNTIYF

j_call: TRBJ1-2
v_call: TRBV15
d_call: TRBD1
clone_size: few
cdr3_nt: TGTGCCACCAGCATGACAGGGGGCGGTGGCTACACCTTC
cdr3_aa: CATSMTGGGGYTF

j_call: TRBJ1-4
v_call: TRBV11-1
d_call: .
clone_size: many
cdr3_nt: TGTGCCAGCAGCTTAGCGTGGACCAATCTACAGGGACTTGGTGAAAAACTGTTTTTT
cdr3_aa: CASSLAWTNLQGLGEKLFF

j_call: TRBJ2-7
v_call: TRBV24-1
d_call: TRBD2
clone_size: .
cdr3_nt: TGTGCCACCAGTGACTCCGGGACTAGCGGAGAAAGGCAGTACTTC
cdr3_aa: CATSDSGTSGERQYF

j_call: TRBJ2-5
v_call: TRBV7-2
d_call: .
clone_size: .
cdr3_nt: TGTGCCAGCAGCCACAGACCCGGGACCTCTGAGACCCAGTACTTC
cdr3_aa: CASSHRPGTSETQYF

j_call: TRBJ1-1
v_call: TRBV15
d_call: TRBD1
clone_size: few
cdr3_nt: TGTGCCACCAGCAGAGAAGACAGGGCGAACACTGAAGCTTTCTTT
cdr3_aa: CATSREDRANTEAFF

j_call: TRBJ2-2
v_call: TRBV12-3/TRBV12-4
d_call: .
clone_size: few
cdr3_nt: TGTGCCAGCAGGGGTTCCGGGGAGCTGTTTTTT
cdr3_aa: CASRGSGELFF

j_call: TRBJ2-7
v_call: TRBV6-2/TRBV6-3
d_call: TRBD2
clone_size: .
cdr3_nt: TGTGCCAGCAGCCGCCCGGGACTAGCGGGTTCCTACGAGCAGTACTTC
cdr3_aa: CASSRPGLAGSYEQYF

j_call: TRBJ1-5
v_call: TRBV19
d_call: TRBD1
clone_size: .
cdr3_nt: TGTGCCACCCAACTCGGGACAGGGGGCAATCAGCCCCAGCATTTT
cdr3_aa: CATQLGTGGNQPQHF

j_call: TRBJ1-2
v_call: TRBV7-9
d_call: TRBD1
clone_size: few
cdr3_nt: TGTGCCAGCGCACGACGGGACAGCTATGGCTACACCTTC
cdr3_aa: CASARRDSYGYTF

j_call: TRBJ2-1
v_call: TRBV7-9
d_call: TRBD1
clone_size: .
cdr3_nt: TGTGCCAGCAGCTCTGGGACAGGGGAAAAGAATGAGCAGTTCTTC
cdr3_aa: CASSSGTGEKNEQFF

j_call: TRBJ1-2
v_call: TRBV28
d_call: TRBD1
clone_size: few
cdr3_nt: TGTGCCAGCAGTTTATTTGGTCTTGTTGGACAGGGAAGCGGTCGTGGCTACACCTTC
cdr3_aa: CASSLFGLVGQGSGRGYTF

j_call: TRBJ1-1
v_call: TRBV28
d_call: .
clone_size: many
cdr3_nt: TGTGCCAGCAGTTTATATGGCGGGACCACTGAAGCTTTCTTT
cdr3_aa: CASSLYGGTTEAFF

j_call: TRBJ2-1
v_call: TRBV27
d_call: .
clone_size: few
cdr3_nt: TGTGCCAGCAGGCGGCCCCGGGGGGCTCTATACAATGAGCAGTTCTTC
cdr3_aa: CASRRPRGALYNEQFF

j_call: TRBJ2-3
v_call: TRBV7-7
d_call: .
clone_size: .
cdr3_nt: TGTGCCAGCAGTAGGACGGTGGATCGAACAGATACGCAGTATTTT
cdr3_aa: CASSRTVDRTDTQYF

j_call: TRBJ1-3
v_call: TRBV9
d_call: .
clone_size: few
cdr3_nt: TGTGCCAGCAGCGTAGAACTCTCTGGAAACACCATATATTTT
cdr3_aa: CASSVELSGNTIYF

j_call: TRBJ2-1
v_call: TRBV15
d_call: TRBD1
clone_size: .
cdr3_nt: TGTGCCACCAGCACCAAAAAACAGGGGTTTAGTGAGCAGTTCTTC
cdr3_aa: CATSTKKQGFSEQFF

j_call: TRBJ1-1
v_call: TRBV27
d_call: .
clone_size: few
cdr3_nt: TGTGCCAGCAGTTTATGGGGGAGCCCCAACACTGAAGCTTTCTTT
cdr3_aa: CASSLWGSPNTEAFF

j_call: TRBJ1-2
v_call: TRBV10-1
d_call: .
clone_size: few
cdr3_nt: TGCGCCAGCAGTCCTCGAGGAGATAATGGCTACACCTTC
cdr3_aa: CASSPRGDNGYTF

j_call: TRBJ2-4
v_call: TRBV10-3
d_call: TRBD1
clone_size: .
cdr3_nt: TGTGCCGTCAGTGGAGACAGGGGAAGAAACATTCAGTACTTC
cdr3_aa: CAVSGDRGRNIQYF

j_call: TRBJ2-1
v_call: TRBV10-3
d_call: TRBD1
clone_size: few
cdr3_nt: TGTGCCATCAGTGTAGGGGGACAGCCCTACAATGAGCAGTTCTTC
cdr3_aa: CAISVGGQPYNEQFF

j_call: TRBJ1-2
v_call: TRBV4-3
d_call: TRBD1
clone_size: few
cdr3_nt: TGCGCCAGCAGCCGGGGACAGGGGGTATACGCCTATGGCTACACCTTC
cdr3_aa: CASSRGQGVYAYGYTF

j_call: TRBJ1-2
v_call: TRBV7-2
d_call: TRBD1
clone_size: few
cdr3_nt: TGTGCCAGCAGCCGGACAGGCCTATCGGGCTATGGCTACACCTTC
cdr3_aa: CASSRTGLSGYGYTF

j_call: TRBJ1-1
v_call: TRBV19
d_call: .
clone_size: many
cdr3_nt: TGTGCCAGTAGTCCTCGGGGGTACACTGAAGCTTTCTTT
cdr3_aa: CASSPRGYTEAFF

j_call: TRBJ1-2
v_call: TRBV7-2
d_call: .
clone_size: many
cdr3_nt: TGTGCCAGCAGCTTAAATCAGGTCTACTATGGCTACACCTTC
cdr3_aa: CASSLNQVYYGYTF

j_call: TRBJ2-3
v_call: TRBV7-2
d_call: .
clone_size: few
cdr3_nt: TGTGCCAGCAGCCGGGGACTTCGCACAGATACGCAGTATTTT
cdr3_aa: CASSRGLRTDTQYF

j_call: TRBJ1-4
v_call: TRBV10-2
d_call: TRBD1
clone_size: .
cdr3_nt: TGCGCCAGCAGCTGGACAGGGGACAAACTGTTTTTT
cdr3_aa: CASSWTGDKLFF

j_call: TRBJ2-3
v_call: TRBV10-3
d_call: TRBD1
clone_size: few
cdr3_nt: TGTGCCATCAGATATGGACAGGGGGTCACAGATACGCAGTATTTT
cdr3_aa: CAIRYGQGVTDTQYF

j_call: TRBJ2-5
v_call: TRBV4-2
d_call: TRBD2
clone_size: .
cdr3_nt: TGTGCCAGCAGCCAAGGGCTAGCGGTCCAAGAGACCCAGTACTTC
cdr3_aa: CASSQGLAVQETQYF

j_call: TRBJ2-2
v_call: TRBV10-3
d_call: .
clone_size: few
cdr3_nt: TGTGCCATAAAAACGAACACCGGGGAGCTGTTTTTT
cdr3_aa: CAIKTNTGELFF

j_call: TRBJ2-1
v_call: TRBV29-1
d_call: TRBD2
clone_size: .
cdr3_nt: TGCAGCGTTGAAGATGGTAGCGGGGGTAGCTACAATGAGCAGTTCTTC
cdr3_aa: CSVEDGSGGSYNEQFF

j_call: TRBJ2-1
v_call: TRBV4-2
d_call: .
clone_size: few
cdr3_nt: TGTGCCAGCAGCCAAAACAGACAGTACAATGAGCAGTTCTTC
cdr3_aa: CASSQNRQYNEQFF

j_call: TRBJ1-1
v_call: TRBV6-2/TRBV6-3
d_call: .
clone_size: few
cdr3_nt: TGTGCCAGCAGTCAGATCATCAGGGGAACTGAAGCTTTCTTT
cdr3_aa: CASSQIIRGTEAFF

j_call: TRBJ1-6
v_call: TRBV20-1
d_call: TRBD1
clone_size: many
cdr3_nt: TGCAGTGCTAGAGATCCCCGGACAGGGGTGGATTCACCCCTCCACTTT
cdr3_aa: CSARDPRTGVDSPLHF

j_call: TRBJ2-2
v_call: TRBV7-9
d_call: .
clone_size: few
cdr3_nt: TGTGCCAGCAGCTTCCAGGCTACGAACACCGGGGAGCTGTTTTTT
cdr3_aa: CASSFQATNTGELFF

j_call: TRBJ2-7
v_call: TRBV7-8
d_call: TRBD2
clone_size: .
cdr3_nt: TGTGCCAGCAGCCTACTTTCGCTAGCGGGGTACGAGCAGTACTTC
cdr3_aa: CASSLLSLAGYEQYF

j_call: TRBJ1-2
v_call: TRBV28
d_call: .
clone_size: .
cdr3_nt: TGTGCCAGCAGTCCGGGGGGATTATCGTACTATGGCTACACCTTC
cdr3_aa: CASSPGGLSYYGYTF

j_call: TRBJ1-1
v_call: TRBV30
d_call: TRBD1
clone_size: many
cdr3_nt: TGTGCCGGGGACAGGGGTACGGCTGAAGCTTTCTTT
cdr3_aa: CAGDRGTAEAFF

j_call: TRBJ1-3
v_call: TRBV29-1
d_call: .
clone_size: many
cdr3_nt: TGCAGCGTTGTGGTTTTCGGAAACACCATATATTTT
cdr3_aa: CSVVVFGNTIYF

j_call: TRBJ1-1
v_call: TRBV5-1
d_call: .
clone_size: many
cdr3_nt: TGCGCCAGCAGCTTGGCCGGAGAGAACACTGAAGCTTTCTTT
cdr3_aa: CASSLAGENTEAFF